The 30 T cell receptor beta chains below were found in one sample sequenced in a study of blood T cell repertoires in COVID-19. The method was immunoSEQ multiplex PCR; TCRdb's version includes in-frame clones alone and lacks a portion of them. Of fewer than 300,000 clones listed, over 70% are singletons. The sample consisted of peripheral blood. The receptors here all came from a woman between 40 and 55 years old who had recovered from COVID-19.

CDR3: CASSRGGTRRYEQYF. Here the CDR3 DNA reads TGTGCCAGCAGCCGCGGGGGGACACGGCGCTACGAGCAGTACTTC. The chain recombines TRBV6-5 with TRBJ2-7, with 8 nucleotides matching TRBD2. This CDR3 has 15 residues. Germline V gene sequence: CDR1 MNHEY, CDR2 SVGAGI. V gave up 6 bases and J gave up 3 bases; unmatched junction bases: 10.

CDR3 sequence: CASSLQVSGNTIYF. The CDR3 nucleotides read TGTGCCAGCAGCTTACAGGTCTCTGGAAACACCATATATTTT. The chain combines TRBV7-2 with TRBJ1-3; D gene uncertain. The CDR3 consists of 14 residues. V lost 2 bases and J 0 bases, leaving 5 bases between the germline ends. Germline CDR1 reads SGHTA; CDR2 reads FQGNSA.

The chain is built from TRBV5-6 and TRBJ1-2; D uncertain. CDR3 length: 14 amino acids. Per the germline V gene, CDR1 is SGHDT and CDR2 is YYEEEE. Trimming took 2 bases from V and 0 from J, leaving 8 bases between them. The CDR3 nucleotides are TGTGCCAGCAGCTTTGGAGCATCTAACTATGGCTACACCTTC. Translated, it gives CASSFGASNYGYTF.

The genes are TRBV19 and TRBJ1-1; TRBD1 might be the D (5 bases). This CDR3 has 13 residues. CDR1 is LNHDA and CDR2 is SQIVND in the germline V gene (reference sequence). Trimming left V 6 bases short and J 1 base short, with 9 bases between. CDR3 DNA: TGTGCCAGTAGCAGGACACCGAACACTGAAGCTTTCTTT. This sequence encodes CASSRTPNTEAFF. Full variable domain (missing parts from reference TRBV19 and TRBJ1-1): DGGITQSPKYLFRKEGQNVTLSCEQNLNHDAMYWYRQDPGQGLRLIYYSQIVNDFQKGDIAEGYSVSREKKESFPLTVTSAQKNPTAFYLCASSRTPNTEAFFGQGTRLTVV.

The chain recombines TRBV12-3 or TRBV12-4 with TRBJ2-2, with D unclear. The CDR3 is 11 amino acids. V was pared by 3 bases and J by 10 bases, with 6 bases between. The CDR3 DNA follows: TGTGCCAGCAGTTTTGGGCAGGAGCTGTTTTTT. This translates into CASSFGQELFF.

A note on this clone: Other nucleotide sequences from this sample produce the same CDR3. CDR3 loop: CASSTTGVNQPQHF. CDR3 nucleotide sequence: TGTGCCAGCAGCACGACAGGGGTTAATCAGCCCCAGCATTTT. V and J are TRBV6-5 and TRBJ1-5, with 8 bases lining up with TRBD1. Germline V gene lookup returns CDR1 MNHEY and CDR2 SVGAGI. The CDR3 totals 14 residues. Unmatched junction bases numbered 5, after V lost 6 bases and J lost 4 bases.

The J gene is TRBJ1-1, the V gene TRBV30; D possibly corresponds to TRBD1 (5 bases). The length of the CDR3 is 13 residues. Deletions cut 7 bases from V and 0 bases from J, with 12 bases between. Germline-derived CDR1 and CDR2 are GTSNPN and SVGIG (reference sequence). CDR3 residues: CASKGGVNTEAFF. The DNA for the CDR3 is TGTGCCTCTAAGGGAGGGGTGAACACTGAAGCTTTCTTT.

The V gene is TRBV19, the J gene TRBJ2-2; 8 nucleotides match TRBD2. Looked up from germline, CDR1 is LNHDA and CDR2 is SQIVND (reference sequence). V was pared by 4 bases and J by 2 bases, with 9 bases of the junction left unmatched. The CDR3 consists of 17 residues. Written as DNA, the CDR3 is TGTGCCAGTAGTACGGGGGGGGCCCTGTTTAACACCGGGGAGCTGTTTTTT. This gives the protein CASSTGGALFNTGELFF. Filled out from reference TRBV19 and TRBJ2-2, the complete variable domain reads DGGITQSPKYLFRKEGQNVTLSCEQNLNHDAMYWYRQDPGQGLRLIYYSQIVNDFQKGDIAEGYSVSREKKESFPLTVTSAQKNPTAFYLCASSTGGALFNTGELFFGEGSRLTVL.

The V gene is TRBV4-3, the J gene TRBJ1-4, with a tentative D call TRBD1 (6 bases). Trimming took 4 bases from V and 0 from J, leaving 15 bases between them. The CDR3 sequence is 17 residues long. In germline, CDR1 is LGHNA, CDR2 YSLEER. CDR3 sequence reads: CASSRRVEGATNEKLFF. DNA for the CDR3: TGCGCCAGCAGCCGCCGAGTCGAGGGGGCAACTAATGAAAAACTGTTTTTT.

The chain joins TRBV6-5 to TRBJ2-1; D uncertain. CDR1 and CDR2 from the germline V gene are MNHEY and SVGAGI. The CDR3 loop spans 13 amino acids. V was pared by 0 bases and J by 6 bases, with 6 bases between. The CDR3 bases are TGTGCCAGCAGTTACTCAACGGGCAATGAGCAGTTCTTC. It translates to CASSYSTGNEQFF.

This clone was seen once. The rearrangement joins TRBV5-5 to TRBJ1-6, with D perhaps matching TRBD1 (6 bases). Germline CDR1 is SGHKS and CDR2 is YYEKEE (reference sequence). The CDR3 covers 16 residues. Trimming cost V 0 bases and J 9 bases, with 16 bases left between them. The CDR3 DNA sequence: TGTGCCAGCAGCTTGGGTTGGAAACAGGGCGGTTCACCCCTCCACTTT. Its translation is CASSLGWKQGGSPLHF.

This chain uses TRBV11-1 with TRBJ1-2; TRBD1 matches 8 bases. The CDR3 consists of 16 residues. From germline, CDR1 is SGHAT and CDR2 FQDESV (reference sequence). V lost 3 bases to trimming and J lost 6 bases; unmatched junction nucleotides: 12. Here the CDR3 DNA reads TGTGCCAGCAGCTTCGCAGGGGGCACCCCCTTGGATGGCTACACCTTC. Translated, it gives CASSFAGGTPLDGYTF.

The chain combines TRBV5-6 with TRBJ2-5; no firm D call. The ends were cut back, 4 bases at V and 1 base at J, with 11 bases in the middle. The CDR3 runs to 14 residues. Germline CDR1 reads SGHDT; CDR2 reads YYEEEE. The CDR3 spells CASSLRHSQETQYF. The CDR3 bases are TGTGCCAGCAGCCTAAGACACAGCCAAGAGACCCAGTACTTC.

The gene calls are TRBV7-9 and TRBJ2-2; 10 bases map to TRBD2. With 3 bases clipped from V and 2 bases from J, the junction kept 6 bases outside the gene matches. Germline V gene lookup returns CDR1 SEHNR and CDR2 FQNEAQ (reference sequence). The CDR3 has 17 residues. Here the CDR3 DNA reads TGTGCCAGCAGCTTTGGGCTAGCGGGGGTCAACACCGGGGAGCTGTTTTTT. This encodes CASSFGLAGVNTGELFF.

This sequence joins TRBV4-3 and TRBJ1-2, with D perhaps TRBD1 (6 bases). Looked up from germline, CDR1 is LGHNA and CDR2 is YSLEER. V gave up 4 bases and J gave up 0 bases, with 9 bases separating them. This CDR3 has 14 amino acids. CDR3 DNA sequence: TGCGCCAGCAGCCCAGGGGTAGCTAACTATGGCTACACCTTC. Amino acid sequence: CASSPGVANYGYTF.

A remark on this clone: The missing conserved phenylalanine or tryptophan at the end of this CDR3 makes a read error likely. The limits of the CDR3 on the DNA are not certain, so only TCRdb's listed CDR3 is given. This sequence joins TRBV6-8 and TRBJ1-2. A total of 13 residues make up the CDR3, ends included. The V gene's germline CDR1 is MNHGY and CDR2 SAAAGT. This CDR3 reads CASSYGITLGTPM.

J is TRBJ2-1 and V is TRBV5-5; weak D call: TRBD2 (6 bases). CDR1 and CDR2 (germline): SGHKS, YYEKEE (reference sequence). This CDR3 contains 16 residues. V was cut by 2 bases and J by 0 bases, with 12 bases left in between. CDR3 amino acids: CASSFRDSNSYNEQFF. The CDR3 DNA sequence: TGTGCCAGCAGCTTTAGGGACTCAAACTCCTACAATGAGCAGTTCTTC.

The chain recombines TRBV29-1 with TRBJ2-3; D unresolved. CDR3 size: 14 residues. V was cut by 6 bases and J by 1 base, with 14 bases left in between. The germline V gene has CDR1 SQVTM and CDR2 ANQGSEA. The CDR3 bases are TGCAGCGTAGCCCCTAGTGAGGGCACAGATACGCAGTATTTT. It codes for CSVAPSEGTDTQYF.

This rearrangement joins TRBV13 to TRBJ1-3; no clear D gene. V dropped 7 bases and J dropped 2 bases, with 24 bases sitting between them. This CDR3 contains 18 residues. The germline V gene encodes CDR1 PRHDT and CDR2 FYEKMQ (reference sequence). The CDR3 region has the DNA TGTGCCAGCACCTCCCTCCCGGGGTGGGGTAGGACTGGAAACACCATATATTTT. It codes for CASTSLPGWGRTGNTIYF.

CDR3: CASSVVSGQETQYF. In DNA form, the CDR3 reads TGTGCCAGCAGCGTAGTGAGCGGACAAGAGACCCAGTACTTC. This chain links TRBV9 with TRBJ2-5; TRBD2 is a possible D gene (5 bases). The CDR3 consists of 14 residues. Looked up from germline, CDR1 is SGDLS and CDR2 is YYNGEE. Trimming took off 0 bases at V and 2 bases at J, with 8 bases between the two ends.

The chain has TRBV2 and TRBJ2-7; TRBD1 matches at 11 bases. Trimming took 6 bases from V and 2 from J; bases not matched to a gene: 3. Germline CDR1 is SNHLY and CDR2 is FYNNEI. The CDR3 runs to 14 residues. The CDR3 here is CASSRTGGPYEQYF. CDR3 in DNA: TGTGCCAGCAGCCGGACAGGGGGCCCCTACGAGCAGTACTTC.

This clone was counted only a few times. The rearrangement links TRBV3-1 (or the pseudogene TRBV3-2) to TRBJ2-1; 8 bases map to TRBD2. The CDR3 consists of 14 residues. V lost 3 bases to trimming and J lost 7 bases; unmatched junction nucleotides: 5. Germline V gene lookup returns CDR1 LGHDT and CDR2 YNNKEL (reference sequence). The CDR3: CASSHAGGGNEQFF. The CDR3 nucleotides read TGTGCCAGCAGCCACGCGGGGGGTGGGAATGAGCAGTTCTTC.

In its sample, this clone was seen a few times. The chain uses TRBV7-9 and TRBJ1-1, with D tentatively TRBD1 (5 bases). Germline values: CDR1 SEHNR, CDR2 FQNEAQ (reference sequence). Deletions cut 1 base from V and 6 bases from J, with 12 bases between. CDR3 length: 14 amino acids. The CDR3: CASSLDQGDAEAFF. CDR3 bases: TGTGCCAGCAGCTTAGATCAGGGTGACGCTGAAGCTTTCTTT.

This chain's CDR3 is CASSRDSYYGYTF. CDR3 coding DNA: TGTGCCAGCAGTCGCGACTCATACTATGGCTACACCTTC. V gene TRBV6-2 or TRBV6-3 combines with J gene TRBJ1-2; D is ambiguous. Germline V gene lookup returns CDR1 MNHEY and CDR2 SVGEGT. V lost 5 bases, J lost 3 bases, and 10 bases lay in between. The CDR3 totals 13 residues.

This chain uses TRBV6-6 with TRBJ2-7; a possible D gene is TRBD2 (6 bases). Trimming left V 11 bases short and J 7 bases short, with 18 bases between. The CDR3 is made up of 12 amino acids. Germline loops: CDR1 MNHNY, CDR2 SVGAGI (reference sequence). The CDR3, as DNA: TGTGCCGGGGGATCGGAGGGGAGGGAGCAGTACTTC. Translation: CAGGSEGREQYF.

About this clone: This same CDR3 is encoded by further DNA sequences in the sample. CDR3 DNA sequence: TGTGCCAGCAGCTTGGACCGGGACTCCTACGAGCAGTACTTC. Amino acid sequence: CASSLDRDSYEQYF. This rearrangement joins TRBV11-2 to TRBJ2-7, with TRBD2 as a possible D gene (5 bases). With 3 bases removed from V and 0 bases from J, the gap between germline ends came to 9 bases. The CDR3 consists of 14 residues. Germline V CDR1 and CDR2: SGHAT, FQNNGV.

This clone was counted a single time. The chain has TRBV7-2 and TRBJ2-7; D is ambiguous. Trimming cost V 3 bases and J 5 bases, with 11 bases left between them. The CDR3 is made up of 13 amino acids. The germline V gene encodes CDR1 SGHTA and CDR2 FQGNSA. CDR3 sequence reads: CASSFAHSDEQYF. CDR3 coding DNA: TGTGCCAGCAGCTTTGCCCACTCGGACGAGCAGTACTTC. Full variable domain (rest looked up from reference TRBV7-2 and TRBJ2-7): GAGVSQSPSNKVTEKGKDVELRCDPISGHTALYWYRQSLGQGLEFLIYFQGNSAPDKSGLPSDRFSAERTGGSVSTLTIQRTQQEDSAVYLCASSFAHSDEQYFGPGTRLTVT.

This clone was found once. This chain uses TRBV5-1 with TRBJ2-3, with 13 bases that match TRBD2. CDR1 SGHRS and CDR2 YFSETQ come from the germline V gene. The CDR3 contains 18 residues. The V gene end was trimmed by 4 bases and the J gene end by 3 bases; junction bases not matched to a gene: 11. In DNA, the CDR3 is TGCGCCAGCAGCAGGCTAGGGACTAGCGGGGTTTGGACAGATACGCAGTATTTT. Its protein product is CASSRLGTSGVWTDTQYF.

In nucleotides, the CDR3 is TGTGCCTGGATTTCCTTCACAAAAACAGGGGCCAGCGATGGCTACACCTTC. As protein: CAWISFTKTGASDGYTF. This rearrangement joins TRBV30 to TRBJ1-2; TRBD1 matches at 7 bases. The trim removed 4 bases at V and 6 bases at J, leaving 20 bases unmatched. Germline V gives CDR1 GTSNPN, CDR2 SVGIG (reference sequence). The CDR3 loop spans 17 amino acids.

The chain carries TRBV11-2 and TRBJ1-3; D not resolved. CDR1 is SGHAT, CDR2 FQNNGV, per germline. The ends were cut back, 3 bases at V and 4 bases at J, with 7 bases in the middle. The CDR3 length is 13 residues. CDR3: CASSFLQGNTIYF. The CDR3 region has the DNA TGTGCCAGCAGCTTCTTACAGGGAAACACCATATATTTT.